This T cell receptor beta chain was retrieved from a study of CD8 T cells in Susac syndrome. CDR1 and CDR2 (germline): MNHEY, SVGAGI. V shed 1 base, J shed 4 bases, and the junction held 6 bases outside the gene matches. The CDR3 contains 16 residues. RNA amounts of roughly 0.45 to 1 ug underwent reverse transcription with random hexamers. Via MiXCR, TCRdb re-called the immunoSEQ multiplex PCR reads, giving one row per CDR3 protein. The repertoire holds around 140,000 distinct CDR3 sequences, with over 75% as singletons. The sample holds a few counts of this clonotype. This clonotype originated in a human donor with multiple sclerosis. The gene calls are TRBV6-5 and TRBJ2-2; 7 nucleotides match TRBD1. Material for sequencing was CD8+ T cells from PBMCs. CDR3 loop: CASSYFIDRATGELFF. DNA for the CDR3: TGTGCCAGCAGTTACTTTATCGACAGGGCCACCGGGGAGCTGTTTTTT.